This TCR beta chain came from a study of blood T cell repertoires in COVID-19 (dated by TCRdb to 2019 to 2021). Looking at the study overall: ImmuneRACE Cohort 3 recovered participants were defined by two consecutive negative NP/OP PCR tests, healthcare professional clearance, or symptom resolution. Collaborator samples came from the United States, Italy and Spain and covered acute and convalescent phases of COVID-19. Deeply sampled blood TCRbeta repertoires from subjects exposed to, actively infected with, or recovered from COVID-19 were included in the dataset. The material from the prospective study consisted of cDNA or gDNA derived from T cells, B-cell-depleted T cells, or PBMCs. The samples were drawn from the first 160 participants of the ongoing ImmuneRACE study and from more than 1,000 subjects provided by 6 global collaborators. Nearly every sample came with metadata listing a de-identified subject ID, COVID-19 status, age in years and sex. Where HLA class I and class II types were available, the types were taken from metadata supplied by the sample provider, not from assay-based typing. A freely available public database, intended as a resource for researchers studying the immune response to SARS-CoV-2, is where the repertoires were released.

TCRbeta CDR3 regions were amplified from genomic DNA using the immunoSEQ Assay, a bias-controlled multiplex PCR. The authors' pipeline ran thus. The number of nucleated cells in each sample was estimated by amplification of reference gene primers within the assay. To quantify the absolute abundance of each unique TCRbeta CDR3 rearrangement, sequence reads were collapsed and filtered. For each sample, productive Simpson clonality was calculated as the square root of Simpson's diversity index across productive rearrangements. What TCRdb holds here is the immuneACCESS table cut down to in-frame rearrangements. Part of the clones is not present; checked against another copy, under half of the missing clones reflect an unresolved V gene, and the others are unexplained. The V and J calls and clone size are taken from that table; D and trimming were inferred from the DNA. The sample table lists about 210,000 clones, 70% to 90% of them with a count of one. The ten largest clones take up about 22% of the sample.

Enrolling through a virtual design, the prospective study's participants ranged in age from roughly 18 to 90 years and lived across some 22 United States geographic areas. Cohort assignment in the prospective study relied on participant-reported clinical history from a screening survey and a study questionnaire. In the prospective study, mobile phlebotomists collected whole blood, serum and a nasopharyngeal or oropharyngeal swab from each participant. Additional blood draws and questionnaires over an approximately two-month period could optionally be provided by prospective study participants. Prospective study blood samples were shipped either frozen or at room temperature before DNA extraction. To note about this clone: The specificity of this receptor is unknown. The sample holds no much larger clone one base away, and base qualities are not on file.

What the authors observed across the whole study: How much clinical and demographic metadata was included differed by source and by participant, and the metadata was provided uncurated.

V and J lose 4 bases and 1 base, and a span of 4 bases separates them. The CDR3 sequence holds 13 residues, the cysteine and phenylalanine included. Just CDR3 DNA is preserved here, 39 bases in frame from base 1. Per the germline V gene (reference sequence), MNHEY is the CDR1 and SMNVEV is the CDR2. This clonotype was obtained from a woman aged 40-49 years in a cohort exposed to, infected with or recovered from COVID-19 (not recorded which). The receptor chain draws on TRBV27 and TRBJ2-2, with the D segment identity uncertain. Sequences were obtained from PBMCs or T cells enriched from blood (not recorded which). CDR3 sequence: CASSSLNTGELFF. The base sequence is TGTGCCAGCAGTTCCCTGAACACCGGGGAGCTGTTTTTT.